The 26 T cell receptor beta chains below come from one sample, sequenced in a study of metastatic and nonmetastatic thyroid tumors. Patients had received no treatment of any kind before thyroid surgery. Using MiXCR, TCRdb reanalyzed the PCR reads. This sample has about 14,000 clones, with 20% to 30% found just once. Sequences were obtained from tumor tissue. All receptors come from a female donor with papillary thyroid cancer or a benign thyroid nodule (not recorded which). Some clones in this sample may be carry-over from other donors' samples.

There are many counts of this clone. This chain uses TRBV4-2 with TRBJ2-4; TRBD1 matches at 7 bases. The V segment lost 1 base and the J segment 7 bases; nucleotides outside the gene matches: 4. This CDR3 region has 14 residues. Germline-derived CDR1 and CDR2 are LGHNA and YNFKEQ. In DNA form, the CDR3 reads TGTGCCAGCAGCCAAGGTGACAGGGACAACATTCAGTACTTC. Encoded protein: CASSQGDRDNIQYF.

The V call is TRBV20-1, the J call TRBJ2-7, with 12 positions matching TRBD2. The germline V gene has CDR1 DFQATT and CDR2 SNEGSKA (reference sequence). The CDR3 runs 16 residues. Losses at the gene ends were 6 bases for V and 0 bases for J; bases not matched to a gene: 9. CDR3 region: CSARLAGVITSYEQYF. The CDR3 DNA follows: TGCAGTGCGAGACTAGCGGGAGTTATAACCTCCTACGAGCAGTACTTC.

This clone was seen only a few times. The chain is built from TRBV10-1 and TRBJ2-7; D perhaps matches TRBD1 (6 bases). The germline V gene encodes CDR1 WNHNN and CDR2 SYGVQD (reference sequence). Deletions cut 5 bases from V and 6 bases from J, with 14 bases between. The CDR3 sequence is 13 residues long. The CDR3 region is CASSWDTLGEQYF. The CDR3 DNA reads TGCGCCAGCAGTTGGGACACATTGGGCGAGCAGTACTTC.

Judged by abundance, this clone is medium-sized. The V call is TRBV6-2 or TRBV6-3, the J call TRBJ1-1; maybe TRBD1 (5 bases). This CDR3 comprises 14 residues. V dropped 6 bases and J dropped 3 bases, with 14 bases sitting between them. Germline V CDR1 and CDR2: MNHEY, SVGEGT. The CDR3 region is CASRTIGGYTEAFF. The CDR3 bases are TGTGCCAGCAGGACCATCGGGGGTTACACTGAAGCTTTCTTT.

This clone was counted between two and nine times. The gene calls are TRBV6-1 and TRBJ2-5; D possibly uses TRBD1 or TRBD2 (5 bases each). Germline V gene data show CDR1 as MNHNS and CDR2 as SASEGT. Deletions cut 6 bases from V and 1 base from J, with 24 bases between. The CDR3 is 18 amino acids. The CDR3 nucleotides are TGTGCCAGCAGCTCCAACTGGGACGCCGCGTCTCTCCAAGAGACCCAGTACTTC. Protein product: CASSSNWDAASLQETQYF.

The J gene is TRBJ2-5, the V gene TRBV3-1; 8 bases match TRBD1. The germline V gene has CDR1 LGHDT and CDR2 YNNKEL (reference sequence). The junction had 2 bases not matched to a gene; V was cut back by 3 bases and J by 5 bases. The CDR3 covers 13 residues. The CDR3: CASSQDRAETQYF. The CDR3 DNA reads TGTGCCAGCAGCCAGGACAGGGCCGAGACCCAGTACTTC.

The chain combines TRBV5-1 with TRBJ2-7; 9 bases match TRBD1. The V gene end was trimmed by 4 bases and the J gene end by 4 bases; junction bases not matched to a gene: 12. Germline assignment: CDR1 SGHRS and CDR2 YFSETQ. The CDR3 is 16 residues long. CDR3 nucleotide sequence: TGCGCCAGCAGCCCGATGGGGGGACAGGGCTTTTACGAGCAGTACTTC. Its translation: CASSPMGGQGFYEQYF.

This clone was observed at least ten times. The chain uses TRBV7-9 and TRBJ2-6; the D gene is possibly TRBD2 (6 bases). Germline V lookup: CDR1 SEHNR, CDR2 FQNEAQ (reference sequence). Trimming removed 6 bases from V and 12 bases from J, with 18 bases in between. The CDR3 runs to 14 residues. Here the CDR3 DNA reads TGTGCCAGCAGGGAAAACGTTGGGACTTCCGTCCTGACTTTC. Translation gives CASRENVGTSVLTF.

This clone is a singleton in its sample. The chain joins TRBV7-6 to TRBJ2-3; no clear D. There are 13 residues in the CDR3. CDR1 is SGHVS, CDR2 FNYEAQ, per germline. Trimming left V 4 bases short and J 4 bases short, with 9 bases between. The CDR3 DNA reads TGTGCCAGCAGCTCACCAGACTCAGATACGCAGTATTTT. It is translated as CASSSPDSDTQYF.

This chain joins TRBV3-1 and TRBJ2-4; perhaps TRBD2 as D (5 bases). CDR1 and CDR2 (germline): LGHDT, YNNKEL (reference sequence). Trimming took 3 bases from V and 11 from J, leaving 14 bases between them. The CDR3 spans 13 residues. Here the CDR3 DNA reads TGTGCCAGCAGCCAGAACCCCGGGAAGGTTCAGTACTTC. This codes for CASSQNPGKVQYF.

This clone was seen at least ten times. This chain connects TRBV18 to TRBJ1-3; a weak D match, TRBD1 (5 bases). CDR1 is KGHSH, CDR2 LQKENI, per germline. The ends were cut back, 0 bases at V and 4 bases at J, with 16 bases in the middle. CDR3 length: 17 residues. This CDR3 reads CASSPPNRAKGGNTIYF. Here the CDR3 DNA reads TGTGCCAGCTCACCACCCAACCGTGCCAAGGGGGGAAACACCATATATTTT.

This clone was found many times. The CDR3 DNA follows: TGTGCCTGGAAGGGTGTTTTGGGGGTCGGCTTGGAAAATTCACCCCTCCACTTT. The encoded protein is CAWKGVLGVGLENSPLHF. The V call is TRBV30, the J call TRBJ1-6, with TRBD1 as a possible D gene (5 bases). The CDR3 consists of 18 residues. V was cut by 4 bases and J by 7 bases, with 26 bases left in between. The germline V gene encodes CDR1 GTSNPN and CDR2 SVGIG (reference sequence).

By frequency in the sample, this clone is medium-sized (0.01 to 0.1%). This chain connects TRBV6-1 to TRBJ1-2, with TRBD1 as a possible D gene (5 bases). Germline CDR1 is MNHNS and CDR2 is SASEGT. This CDR3 region has 12 residues. V lost 6 bases, J lost 7 bases, and 12 bases lay in between. The CDR3 DNA reads as TGTGCCAGCAGGGACGGGGCAGGTGGCTACACCTTC. It is translated as CASRDGAGGYTF.

This clone occurred a few times. Possible read error: a much larger clone is one base away. The chain is built from TRBV5-1 and TRBJ2-7; 8 bases map to TRBD1. CDR3 length: 14 amino acids. The germline gives CDR1 SGHRS, CDR2 YFSETQ. The CDR3: CASSGTGFSNEQYF. DNA for the CDR3: TGCGCCAGCTCCGGGACAGGATTCTCCAACGAGCAGTACTTC. Variable domain in full (rest from reference TRBV5-1 and TRBJ2-7): KAGVTQTPRYLIKTRGQQVTLSCSPISGHRSVSWYQQTPGQGLQFLFEYFSETQRNKGNFPGRFSGRQFSNSRSEMNVSTLELGDSALYLCASSGTGFSNEQYFGPGTRLTVT.

The chain uses TRBV11-2 and TRBJ1-2; D uncertain. CDR3 length: 12 amino acids. V was clipped by 3 bases and J by 5 bases, with 7 bases between them. The V gene's germline CDR1 is SGHAT and CDR2 FQNNGV. CDR3 loop: CASSLWEYGYTF. The CDR3 nucleotides are TGTGCCAGCAGCTTGTGGGAGTATGGCTACACCTTC.

This clone was seen only a few times. The gene calls are TRBV6-1 and TRBJ1-6; D perhaps matches TRBD1 (5 bases). Germline loops: CDR1 MNHNS, CDR2 SASEGT. V was trimmed by 6 bases and J by 11 bases, leaving 14 bases between them. CDR3 length: 13 amino acids. CDR3 residues: CASRKIDSTPLHF. The DNA for the CDR3 is TGTGCCAGCAGGAAAATCGACAGCACACCCCTCCACTTT.

V is TRBV6-1 and J is TRBJ1-3, with D hard to call. Per germline, CDR1 MNHNS and CDR2 SASEGT. The CDR3 is made up of 14 amino acids. The V and J ends lost 3 bases and 4 bases respectively, with 10 bases between them. In DNA form, the CDR3 reads TGTGCCAGCAGTGACGGCTACGCAGGAAACACCATATATTTT. It is translated as CASSDGYAGNTIYF.

This clone appeared many times. V gene TRBV9 combines with J gene TRBJ2-1; D ambiguous. This CDR3 has 13 residues. The germline V gene has CDR1 SGDLS and CDR2 YYNGEE. Trimming took 0 bases from V and 4 from J, leaving 5 bases between them. As DNA, the CDR3 is TGTGCCAGCAGCGTAGCGGATTACAATGAGCAGTTCTTC. It encodes CASSVADYNEQFF. Drawing the rest from reference TRBV9 and TRBJ2-1, the complete variable domain is DSGVTQTPKHLITATGQRVTLRCSPRSGDLSVYWYQQSLDQGLQFLIQYYNGEERAKGNILERFSAQQFPDLHSELNLSSLELGDSALYFCASSVADYNEQFFGPGTRLTVL.

The chain uses TRBV5-1 and TRBJ2-7; 9 nucleotides line up with TRBD1. The trim removed 3 bases at V and 3 bases at J, leaving 7 bases unmatched. From germline, CDR1 is SGHRS and CDR2 YFSETQ. The CDR3 spans 15 residues. CDR3 sequence (DNA): TGCGCCAGCAGCTGGGGACAGGGTCCAGGCTACGAGCAGTACTTC. Amino acid sequence: CASSWGQGPGYEQYF.

This clone was observed at least ten times. V usage is TRBV9 and J usage is TRBJ2-1; 9 bases align to TRBD2. The ends lost 1 base at V and 9 bases at J; junction bases unmatched: 8. Germline CDR1 is SGDLS and CDR2 is YYNGEE. The CDR3 has 15 residues. CDR3 sequence reads: CASSVSSGSSPEQFF. The CDR3 nucleotides are TGTGCCAGCAGCGTAAGTAGCGGGAGCAGTCCTGAGCAGTTCTTC.

CDR3 DNA: TGTGCCAGCAGTGACAGGGAAGAATCACCCCTCCACTTT. It is translated as CASSDREESPLHF. The chain combines TRBV6-1 with TRBJ1-6, with a possible D match to TRBD1 (5 bases). Trimming pared 3 bases from V and 10 bases from J, leaving 10 bases between. The germline V gene has CDR1 MNHNS and CDR2 SASEGT. CDR3 size: 13 residues.

This clone was detected a few times. The V and J genes are TRBV12-3 or TRBV12-4 and TRBJ1-5; 9 positions agree with TRBD1. The trim removed 10 bases at V and 0 bases at J, leaving 7 bases unmatched. There are 15 residues in the CDR3. The CDR3 DNA follows: TGTGCCACCAGACAGGGGGATTATAGCAATCAGCCCCAGCATTTT. It encodes CATRQGDYSNQPQHF.

V usage is TRBV30 and J usage is TRBJ1-1; the D is unclear. The CDR3 is 13 amino acids. V was cut by 3 bases and J by 1 base, with 9 bases left in between. The germline gives CDR1 GTSNPN, CDR2 SVGIG (reference sequence). The CDR3 is CAWRATENTEAFF. CDR3 DNA sequence: TGTGCCTGGAGAGCCACGGAGAACACTGAAGCTTTCTTT.

The chain employs TRBV6-1 and TRBJ2-7, with D tentatively TRBD1 (6 bases). This CDR3 spans 12 amino acids. The germline V and J ends were trimmed by 5 bases and 3 bases, with 8 bases remaining between them. The germline CDR1 and CDR2 sequences are MNHNS and SASEGT. The CDR3 loop is CASSPQGYEQYV. CDR3 coding DNA: TGTGCCAGCAGTCCACAGGGCTACGAGCAGTACGTC.

The genes are TRBV9 and TRBJ2-1; no clear D gene. Germline CDR1 reads SGDLS; CDR2 reads YYNGEE. CDR3 length: 16 amino acids. Trimming removed 0 bases at V and 6 bases at J, with 16 bases between. The CDR3: CASSVEGRLASNEQFF. The CDR3 region has the DNA TGTGCCAGCAGCGTAGAAGGTCGGTTGGCATCCAATGAGCAGTTCTTC.

This clone showed up just a few times. V is TRBV3-1 and J is TRBJ2-6; D remains ambiguous. This CDR3 region has 14 residues. CDR1 and CDR2 from the germline V gene are LGHDT and YNNKEL (reference sequence). V shed 1 base and J shed 0 bases, with 1 base lying between them. CDR3 region: CASSQGSGANVLTF. The CDR3 DNA reads as TGTGCCAGCAGCCAAGGCTCTGGGGCCAACGTCCTGACTTTC. Variable domain in full (rest from reference TRBV3-1 and TRBJ2-6): DTAVSQTPKYLVTQMGNDKSIKCEQNLGHDTMYWYKQDSKKFLKIMFSYNNKELIINETVPNRFSPKSPDKAHLNLHINSLELGDSAVYFCASSQGSGANVLTFGAGSRLTVL.